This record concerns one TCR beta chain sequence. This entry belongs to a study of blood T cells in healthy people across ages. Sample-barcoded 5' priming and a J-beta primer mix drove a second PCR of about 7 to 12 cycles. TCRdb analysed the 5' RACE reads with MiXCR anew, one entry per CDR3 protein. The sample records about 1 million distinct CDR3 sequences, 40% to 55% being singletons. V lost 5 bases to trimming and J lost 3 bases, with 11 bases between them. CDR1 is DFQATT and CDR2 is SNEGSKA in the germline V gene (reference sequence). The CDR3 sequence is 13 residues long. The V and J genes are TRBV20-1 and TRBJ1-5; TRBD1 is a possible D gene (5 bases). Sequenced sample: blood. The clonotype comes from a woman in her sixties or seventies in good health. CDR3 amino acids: CSASQGPNQPQHF. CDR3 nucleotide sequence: TGCAGTGCTTCTCAGGGACCCAATCAGCCCCAGCATTTT.